A single sample is the source of the 30 T cell receptor beta chains below, sequenced in a study of T cells expressing NK-cell markers. TCRdb reprocessed the 5' RACE reads, with one entry per CDR3 protein and no DNA. The sample table includes about 460,000 distinct CDR3 sequences. Input material: blood T cells: a sorted CD56 or NKG2C T cell subset, CD4+ or CD8+ T cells, or bulk PBMC T cells (not recorded which). The receptors stem from a woman aged 45-60 years in good health.

The CDR3 loop reads CASSPVRLDLYGYTF. The rearrangement joins TRBV18 to TRBJ1-2. CDR1 is KGHSH, CDR2 LQKENI, per germline. There are 15 residues in the CDR3.

The CDR3 reads CASSKDRGEEKLFF. J is TRBJ1-4 and V is TRBV7-8; as DNA is missing, the TRBD1 call by TCRdb cannot be tested. The CDR3 runs to 14 residues. Germline CDR1 SGHVS, CDR2 FQNEAQ.

This CDR3 is CSAPDGHLDTGELFF. The chain carries TRBV20-1 and TRBJ2-2; with no DNA, the TCRdb D assignment of TRBD2 cannot be verified. Looked up from germline, CDR1 is DFQATT and CDR2 is SNEGSKA (reference sequence). This CDR3 is built from 15 residues.

J is TRBJ2-1 and V is TRBV9. The CDR3 extends over 15 amino acids. From germline, CDR1 is SGDLS and CDR2 YYNGEE. The CDR3 here is CASSARLASYNEQFF.

This chain connects TRBV5-1 to TRBJ1-1. Germline V CDR1 and CDR2: SGHRS, YFSETQ. The CDR3 sequence is 13 residues long. CDR3: CASSLRAGTEAFF.

V gene TRBV15 combines with J gene TRBJ2-3; lacking DNA, the TRBD2 call made by TCRdb goes unchecked. Germline lookup yields CDR1 LNHNV and CDR2 YYDKDF (reference sequence). The CDR3 covers 16 residues. CDR3 amino acids: CATSREPIAGSDTQYF.

The CDR3 loop is CASSPGQGRRGNTIYF. The chain employs TRBV12-3 or TRBV12-4 and TRBJ1-3; no DNA is available, so the TRBD1 call from TCRdb remains unchecked. The CDR3 totals 16 residues.

V gene TRBV11-3 combines with J gene TRBJ2-4; TCRdb names TRBD1, which stays unverified in the absence of DNA. Germline V CDR1 and CDR2: SGHNT, YENEEA. The CDR3 runs to 16 residues. CDR3 loop: CASSLGTGGVKNIQYF.

V and J are TRBV3-1 and TRBJ2-5; the D call from TCRdb, TRBD1, cannot be confirmed without DNA. Looked up from germline, CDR1 is LGHDT and CDR2 is YNNKEL (reference sequence). This CDR3 is built from 17 residues. The CDR3: CASSLLTPGQGRETQYF.

The J gene is TRBJ2-3, the V gene TRBV7-9; TCRdb calls TRBD2, which cannot be checked without DNA. This CDR3 is 18 amino acids long. Germline assignment: CDR1 SEHNR and CDR2 FQNEAQ (reference sequence). The CDR3: CASSPRLAGGPPTDTQYF.

The chain joins TRBV6-5 to TRBJ2-2; TCRdb gives TRBD2 as the D gene, but with no DNA this cannot be confirmed. The CDR3 runs 16 residues. Germline CDR1 MNHEY, CDR2 SVGAGI. CDR3 protein: CASTPSGSHGTGELFF.

The V gene is TRBV27, the J gene TRBJ2-2. The CDR3 sequence is 11 residues long. Looked up from germline, CDR1 is MNHEY and CDR2 is SMNVEV (reference sequence). CDR3 residues: CAEPRGGELFF.

The genes are TRBV9 and TRBJ2-2; no DNA is available, so the TRBD1 call from TCRdb remains unchecked. CDR1 is SGDLS, CDR2 YYNGEE, per germline. This CDR3 spans 15 amino acids. The CDR3 sequence is CASSGAPRPTGELFF.

The V gene is TRBV5-1, the J gene TRBJ2-6. Germline loops: CDR1 SGHRS, CDR2 YFSETQ. The CDR3 runs to 16 residues. The CDR3 is CASSFGLADGANVLTF. Full variable domain (remainder filled in from reference TRBV5-1 and TRBJ2-6): KAGVTQTPRYLIKTRGQQVTLSCSPISGHRSVSWYQQTPGQGLQFLFEYFSETQRNKGNFPGRFSGRQFSNSRSEMNVSTLELGDSALYLCASSFGLADGANVLTFGAGSRLTVL.

The gene calls are TRBV7-9 and TRBJ2-1; TCRdb's D call of TRBD2 is untestable without DNA. The CDR3 has 15 residues. Germline-derived CDR1 and CDR2 are SEHNR and FQNEAQ (reference sequence). CDR3 protein: CASGVTSGRANEQFF.

The chain carries TRBV11-2 and TRBJ2-2; TCRdb names TRBD2, which stays unverified in the absence of DNA. From germline, CDR1 is SGHAT and CDR2 FQNNGV. The CDR3 covers 16 residues. CDR3 sequence: CASSSQTSGYTGELFF.

The chain carries TRBV29-1 and TRBJ2-2. The germline gives CDR1 SQVTM, CDR2 ANQGSEA. CDR3 size: 12 residues. CDR3 amino acids: CSVDSITGELFF.

This chain uses TRBV5-1 with TRBJ2-2. Germline CDR1 and CDR2: SGHRS and YFSETQ. This CDR3 has 15 amino acids. The CDR3 loop reads CASSRGEANTGELFF.

The rearrangement joins TRBV12-3 or TRBV12-4 to TRBJ2-7; as DNA is missing, the TRBD1 call by TCRdb cannot be tested. There are 12 residues in the CDR3. The CDR3 region is CASSLAGDEQYF.

V is TRBV6-5 and J is TRBJ2-5. Germline loops: CDR1 MNHEY, CDR2 SVGAGI. CDR3 length: 13 amino acids. The CDR3 loop reads CATGGQFHETQYF.

The chain is built from TRBV12-3 or TRBV12-4 and TRBJ2-3; TCRdb designates TRBD2, a call that cannot be tested without DNA. This CDR3 region has 16 residues. Here the CDR3 reads CASSSGLLTLQKAQYF.

The chain has TRBV29-1 and TRBJ1-1; TCRdb selects TRBD1, and the lack of DNA leaves this call unchecked. CDR1 SQVTM and CDR2 ANQGSEA come from the germline V gene. There are 13 residues in the CDR3. The CDR3 sequence is CSAGQDGNTEAFF. Full variable domain (outside the CDR3, taken from reference TRBV29-1 and TRBJ1-1): SAVISQKPSRDICQRGTSLTIQCQVDSQVTMMFWYRQQPGQSLTLIATANQGSEATYESGFVIDKFPISRPNLTFSTLTVSNMSPEDSSIYLCSAGQDGNTEAFFGQGTRLTVV.

The chain is built from TRBV29-1 and TRBJ2-1; TCRdb indicates TRBD2, and absent DNA this call remains unverified. Germline CDR1 is SQVTM and CDR2 is ANQGSEA. This CDR3 is 15 amino acids long. This CDR3 reads CSGSGAGVGYNEQFF.

V is TRBV5-6 and J is TRBJ2-1; TCRdb returns TRBD2, unconfirmable since there is no DNA. Germline V CDR1 and CDR2: SGHDT, YYEEEE. This CDR3 spans 17 amino acids. The CDR3 loop reads CASSTTRDFSTYNEQFF.

This CDR3 reads CASSLDSPGNEQYF. This chain links TRBV7-9 with TRBJ2-7; the TCRdb call, TRBD1, lacks DNA for checking. The CDR3 runs to 14 residues. Germline V gene sequence: CDR1 SEHNR, CDR2 FQNEAQ (reference sequence).

This sequence joins TRBV10-3 and TRBJ2-5; the D gene TCRdb calls, TRBD2, cannot be checked with no DNA. CDR3 length: 16 amino acids. CDR1 and CDR2 from the germline V gene are ENHRY and SYGVKD. CDR3: CAISENSGGLQETQYF.

This sequence joins TRBV14 and TRBJ2-5. Germline CDR1 and CDR2: SGHDN and FVKESK. The CDR3 extends over 15 amino acids. Here the CDR3 reads CASSLLQAIQETQYF.

This chain uses TRBV24-1 with TRBJ1-5; TCRdb indicates TRBD1, and absent DNA this call remains unverified. The CDR3 is 16 residues long. Per the germline V gene, CDR1 is KGHDR and CDR2 is SFDVKD. The CDR3 is CATSPRDRGPNQPQHF.

The CDR3 region is CASSQGLYGELFF. The rearrangement joins TRBV3-1 to TRBJ2-2. The CDR3 contains 13 residues. The germline gives CDR1 LGHDT, CDR2 YNNKEL (reference sequence).

The chain's CDR3 is CASSLVGTRTDTQYF. The chain employs TRBV5-1 and TRBJ2-3; TCRdb outputs TRBD1, but without DNA this stays unchecked. The CDR3 has 15 amino acids. Germline V gene data show CDR1 as SGHRS and CDR2 as YFSETQ.